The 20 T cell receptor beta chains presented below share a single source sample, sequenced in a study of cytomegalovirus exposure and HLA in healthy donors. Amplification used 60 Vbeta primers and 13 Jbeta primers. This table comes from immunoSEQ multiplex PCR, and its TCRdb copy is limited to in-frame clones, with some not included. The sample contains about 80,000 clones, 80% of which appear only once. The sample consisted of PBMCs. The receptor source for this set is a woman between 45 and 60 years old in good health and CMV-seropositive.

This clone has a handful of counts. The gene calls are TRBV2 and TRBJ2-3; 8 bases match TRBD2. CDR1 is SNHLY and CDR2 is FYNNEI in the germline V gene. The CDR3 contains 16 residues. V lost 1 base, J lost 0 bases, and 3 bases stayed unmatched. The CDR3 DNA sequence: TGTGCCAGCAGTGAAGGTGCTAGCGGGAGCACAGATACGCAGTATTTT. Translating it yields CASSEGASGSTDTQYF.

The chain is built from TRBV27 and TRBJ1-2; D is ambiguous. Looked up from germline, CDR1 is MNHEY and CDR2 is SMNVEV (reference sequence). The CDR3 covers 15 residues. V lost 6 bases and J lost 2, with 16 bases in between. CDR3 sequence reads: CASRHPREGNYGYTF. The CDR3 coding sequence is TGTGCCAGCAGACACCCCCGCGAGGGCAACTATGGCTACACCTTC.

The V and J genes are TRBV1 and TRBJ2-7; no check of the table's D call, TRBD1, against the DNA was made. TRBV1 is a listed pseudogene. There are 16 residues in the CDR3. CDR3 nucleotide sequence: TGCACCAGCAGCGGTCGAACAGGTTGGAGCTCCTACGAGCAGTACGTC. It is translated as CTSSGRTGWSSYEQYV.

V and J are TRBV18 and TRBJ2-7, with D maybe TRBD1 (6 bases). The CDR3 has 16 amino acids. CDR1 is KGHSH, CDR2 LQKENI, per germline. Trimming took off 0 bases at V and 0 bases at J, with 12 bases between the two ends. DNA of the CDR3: TGTGCCAGCTCACCACCTACGCGGACAGCCTCCTACGAGCAGTACTTC. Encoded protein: CASSPPTRTASYEQYF.

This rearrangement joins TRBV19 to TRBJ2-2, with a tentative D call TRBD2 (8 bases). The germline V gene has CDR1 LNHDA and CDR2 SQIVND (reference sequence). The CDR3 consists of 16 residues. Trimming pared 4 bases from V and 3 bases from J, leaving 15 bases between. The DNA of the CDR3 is TGTGCCAGTAGTAGCCGGGAGGGGGCAGACACCGGGGAGCTGTTTTTT. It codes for CASSSREGADTGELFF.

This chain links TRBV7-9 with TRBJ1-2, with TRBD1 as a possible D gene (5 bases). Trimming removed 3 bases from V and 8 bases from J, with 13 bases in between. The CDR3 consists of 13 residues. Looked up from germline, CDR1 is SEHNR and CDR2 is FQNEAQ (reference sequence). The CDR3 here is CASSFLGTEGYTF. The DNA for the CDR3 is TGTGCCAGCAGCTTCTTGGGGACTGAGGGCTACACCTTC. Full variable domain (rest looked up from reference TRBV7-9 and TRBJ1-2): DTGVSQNPRHKITKRGQNVTFRCDPISEHNRLYWYRQTLGQGPEFLTYFQNEAQLEKSRLLSDRFSAERPKGSFSTLEIQRTEQGDSAMYLCASSFLGTEGYTFGSGTRLTVV.

The CDR3 DNA reads TGTGCCAGTAGTATCGCGGGCGTCGGGGAGCTGTTTTTT. It specifies CASSIAGVGELFF. The genes are TRBV19 and TRBJ2-2; possible D gene TRBD2, 5 bases. V lost 3 bases to trimming and J lost 7 bases, with 9 bases between them. The CDR3 runs 13 residues. Germline CDR1 is LNHDA and CDR2 is SQIVND (reference sequence).

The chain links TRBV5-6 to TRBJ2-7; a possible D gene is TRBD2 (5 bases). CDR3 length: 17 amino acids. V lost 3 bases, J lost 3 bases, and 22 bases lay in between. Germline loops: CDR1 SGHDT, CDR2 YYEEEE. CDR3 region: CASSSLGFTGILYEQYF. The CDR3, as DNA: TGTGCCAGCAGCTCACTCGGTTTTACCGGGATTCTCTACGAGCAGTACTTC. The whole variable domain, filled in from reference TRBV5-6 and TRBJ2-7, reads DAGVTQSPTHLIKTRGQQVTLRCSPKSGHDTVSWYQQALGQGPQFIFQYYEEEERQRGNFPDRFSGHQFPNYSSELNVNALLLGDSALYLCASSSLGFTGILYEQYFGPGTRLTVT.

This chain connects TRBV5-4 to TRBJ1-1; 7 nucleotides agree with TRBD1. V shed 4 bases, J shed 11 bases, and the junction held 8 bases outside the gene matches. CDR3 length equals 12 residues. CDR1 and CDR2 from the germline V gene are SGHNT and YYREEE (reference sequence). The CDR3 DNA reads TGTGCCAGCAGCGCCACAGGGGACGGCGCTTTCTTT. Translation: CASSATGDGAFF.

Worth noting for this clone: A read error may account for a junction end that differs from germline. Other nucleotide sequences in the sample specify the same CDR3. CDR3 sequence reads: CASSQGGQPTGNTIYF. Written as DNA, the CDR3 is TGCGCCAGCAGCCAAGGGGGACAGCCTACTGGAAACACCATATACTTT. V and J are TRBV4-1 and TRBJ1-3; 7 bases line up with TRBD1. Germline CDR1 MGHRA, CDR2 YSYEKL. The CDR3 totals 16 residues.

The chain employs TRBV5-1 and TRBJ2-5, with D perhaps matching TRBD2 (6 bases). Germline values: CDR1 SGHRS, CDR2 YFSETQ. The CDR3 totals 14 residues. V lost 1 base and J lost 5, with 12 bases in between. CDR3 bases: TGCGCCAGCAGCTTGCGGACGGGGAGGGAGACCCAGTACTTC. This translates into CASSLRTGRETQYF. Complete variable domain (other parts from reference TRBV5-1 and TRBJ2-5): KAGVTQTPRYLIKTRGQQVTLSCSPISGHRSVSWYQQTPGQGLQFLFEYFSETQRNKGNFPGRFSGRQFSNSRSEMNVSTLELGDSALYLCASSLRTGRETQYFGPGTRLLVL.

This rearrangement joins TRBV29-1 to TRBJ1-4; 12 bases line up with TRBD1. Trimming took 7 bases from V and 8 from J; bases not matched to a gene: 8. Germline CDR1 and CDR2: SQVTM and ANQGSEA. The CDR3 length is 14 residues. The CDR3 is CSASRDRGREKLFF. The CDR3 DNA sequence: TGCAGCGCCTCAAGGGACAGGGGGCGAGAAAAACTGTTTTTT.

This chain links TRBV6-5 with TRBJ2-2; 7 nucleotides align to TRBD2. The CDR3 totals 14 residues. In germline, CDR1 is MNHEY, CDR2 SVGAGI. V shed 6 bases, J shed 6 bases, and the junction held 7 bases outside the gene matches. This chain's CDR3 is CASRPTRGAGELFF. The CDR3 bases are TGTGCCAGCAGACCCACCCGGGGGGCCGGGGAGCTGTTTTTT.

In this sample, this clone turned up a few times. In DNA form, the CDR3 reads TGTGCCAGCAGCTTAGGACTACCCAGGTCACCCCTCCACTTT. It encodes CASSLGLPRSPLHF. This sequence joins TRBV7-9 and TRBJ1-6; D gene ambiguous. This CDR3 is built from 14 residues. V lost 1 base, J lost 10 bases, and 11 bases lay in between. Germline V gene data show CDR1 as SEHNR and CDR2 as FQNEAQ (reference sequence).

CDR3 DNA sequence: TGTGCCAGCAGTTACGCCTGGGGGCAAGATTCACCCCTCCACTTT. Its translation is CASSYAWGQDSPLHF. This chain uses TRBV6-5 with TRBJ1-6; TRBD1 might be the D (6 bases). CDR3 length: 15 amino acids. CDR1 MNHEY and CDR2 SVGAGI come from the germline V gene. Trimming cost V 2 bases and J 8 bases, with 13 bases left between them.

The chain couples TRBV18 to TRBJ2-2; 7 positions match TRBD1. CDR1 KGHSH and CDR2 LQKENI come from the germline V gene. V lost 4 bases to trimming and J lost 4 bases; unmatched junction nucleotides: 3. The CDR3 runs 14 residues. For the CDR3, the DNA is TGTGCCAGCTCACTACCAGGGGGCACCGGGGAGCTGTTTTTT. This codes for CASSLPGGTGELFF.

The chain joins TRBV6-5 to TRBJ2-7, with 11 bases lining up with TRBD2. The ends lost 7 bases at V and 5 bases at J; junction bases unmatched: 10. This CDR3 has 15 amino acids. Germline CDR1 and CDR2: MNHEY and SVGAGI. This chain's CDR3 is CASNPSGTSGDEQYF. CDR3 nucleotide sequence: TGTGCCAGCAATCCTTCCGGGACTAGCGGCGACGAGCAGTACTTC.

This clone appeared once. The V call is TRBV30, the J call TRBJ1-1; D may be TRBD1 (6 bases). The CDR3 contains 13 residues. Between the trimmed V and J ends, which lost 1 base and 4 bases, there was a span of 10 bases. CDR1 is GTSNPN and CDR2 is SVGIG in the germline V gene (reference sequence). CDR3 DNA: TGTGCCTGGAGTGACAGGGCTAGCACTGAAGCTTTCTTT. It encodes CAWSDRASTEAFF.

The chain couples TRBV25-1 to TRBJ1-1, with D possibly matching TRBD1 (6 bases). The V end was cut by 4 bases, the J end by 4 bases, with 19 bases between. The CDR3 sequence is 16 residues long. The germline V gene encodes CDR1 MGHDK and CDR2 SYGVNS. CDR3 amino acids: CASSAFTGFGVTEAFF. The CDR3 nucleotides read TGTGCCAGCAGTGCATTCACAGGGTTCGGGGTCACTGAAGCTTTCTTT.

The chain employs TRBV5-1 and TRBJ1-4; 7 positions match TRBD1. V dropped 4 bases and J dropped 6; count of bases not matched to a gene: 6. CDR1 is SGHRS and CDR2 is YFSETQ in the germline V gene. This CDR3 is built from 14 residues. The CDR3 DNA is TGCGCCAGCAGCCCAGAGACAGGGTATGAAAAACTGTTTTTT. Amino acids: CASSPETGYEKLFF.